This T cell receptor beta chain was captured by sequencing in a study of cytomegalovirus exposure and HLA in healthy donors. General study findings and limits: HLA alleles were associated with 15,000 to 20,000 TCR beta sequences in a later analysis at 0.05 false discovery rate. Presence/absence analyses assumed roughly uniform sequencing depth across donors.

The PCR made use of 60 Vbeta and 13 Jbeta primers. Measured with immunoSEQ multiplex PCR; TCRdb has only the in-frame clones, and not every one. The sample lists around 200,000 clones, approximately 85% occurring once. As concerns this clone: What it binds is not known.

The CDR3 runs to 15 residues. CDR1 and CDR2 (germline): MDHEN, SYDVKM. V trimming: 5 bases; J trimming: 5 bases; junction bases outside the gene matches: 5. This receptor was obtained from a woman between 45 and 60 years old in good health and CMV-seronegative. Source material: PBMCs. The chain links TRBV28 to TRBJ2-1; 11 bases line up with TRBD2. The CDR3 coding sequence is TGTGCCAGCAGTCCGGGACTAGCGGACCACAATGAGCAGTTCTTC. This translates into CASSPGLADHNEQFF.